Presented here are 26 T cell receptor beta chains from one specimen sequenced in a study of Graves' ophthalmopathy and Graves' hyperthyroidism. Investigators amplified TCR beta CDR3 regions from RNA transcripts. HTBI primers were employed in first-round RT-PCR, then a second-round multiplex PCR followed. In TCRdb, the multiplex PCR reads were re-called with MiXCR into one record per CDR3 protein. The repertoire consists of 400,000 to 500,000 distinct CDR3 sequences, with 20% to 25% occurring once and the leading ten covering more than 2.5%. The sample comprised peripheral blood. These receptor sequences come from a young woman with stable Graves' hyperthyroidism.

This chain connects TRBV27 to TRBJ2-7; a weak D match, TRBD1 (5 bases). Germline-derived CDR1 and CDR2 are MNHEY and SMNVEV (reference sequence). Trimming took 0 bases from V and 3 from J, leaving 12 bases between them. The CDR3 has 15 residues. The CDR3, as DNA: TGTGCCAGCAGTTTATCCCCAACAGGATACTACGAGCAGTACTTC. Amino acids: CASSLSPTGYYEQYF.

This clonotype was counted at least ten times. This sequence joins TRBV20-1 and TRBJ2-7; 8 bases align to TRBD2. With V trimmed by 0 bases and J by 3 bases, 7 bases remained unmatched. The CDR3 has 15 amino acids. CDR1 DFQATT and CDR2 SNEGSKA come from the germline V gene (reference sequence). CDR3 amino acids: CSARDPRTSNYEQYF. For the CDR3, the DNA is TGCAGTGCTAGAGACCCCCGGACTAGCAACTACGAGCAGTACTTC.

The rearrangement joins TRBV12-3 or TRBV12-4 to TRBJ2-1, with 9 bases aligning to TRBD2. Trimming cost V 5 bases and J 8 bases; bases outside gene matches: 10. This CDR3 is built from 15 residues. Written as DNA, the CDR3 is TGTGCCAGCAGTCTTAGCGGGAGCCTTTCCTATGAGCAGTTCTTC. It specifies CASSLSGSLSYEQFF.

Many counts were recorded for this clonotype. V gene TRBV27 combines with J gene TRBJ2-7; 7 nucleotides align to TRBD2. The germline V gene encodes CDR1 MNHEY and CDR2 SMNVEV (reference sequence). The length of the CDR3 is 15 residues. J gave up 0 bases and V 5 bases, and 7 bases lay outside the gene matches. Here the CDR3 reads CASSPSGTTSYEQYF. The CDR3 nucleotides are TGTGCCAGCAGTCCGTCGGGGACTACCTCCTACGAGCAGTACTTC.

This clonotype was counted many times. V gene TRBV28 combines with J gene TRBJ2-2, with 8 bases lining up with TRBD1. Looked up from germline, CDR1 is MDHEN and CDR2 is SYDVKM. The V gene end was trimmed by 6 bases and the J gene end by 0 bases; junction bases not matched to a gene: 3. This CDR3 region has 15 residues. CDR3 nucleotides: TGTGCCAGCAGGTACAGGGGGGCGAACACCGGGGAGCTGTTTTTT. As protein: CASRYRGANTGELFF.

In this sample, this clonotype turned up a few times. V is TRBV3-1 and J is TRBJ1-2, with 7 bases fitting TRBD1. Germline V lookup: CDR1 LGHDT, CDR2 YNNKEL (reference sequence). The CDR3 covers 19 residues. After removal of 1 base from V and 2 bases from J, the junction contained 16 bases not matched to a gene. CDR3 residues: CASSQGIWTGPLPNYGYTF. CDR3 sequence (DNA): TGTGCCAGCAGCCAAGGGATTTGGACAGGCCCTCTTCCGAACTATGGCTACACCTTC.

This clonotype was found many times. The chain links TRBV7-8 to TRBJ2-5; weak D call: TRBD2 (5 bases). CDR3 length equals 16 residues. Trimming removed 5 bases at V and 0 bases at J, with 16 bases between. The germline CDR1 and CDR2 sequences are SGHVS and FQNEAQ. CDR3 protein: CASSPGGGANQETQYF. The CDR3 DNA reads TGTGCCAGCAGCCCCGGTGGAGGAGCTAACCAAGAGACCCAGTACTTC.

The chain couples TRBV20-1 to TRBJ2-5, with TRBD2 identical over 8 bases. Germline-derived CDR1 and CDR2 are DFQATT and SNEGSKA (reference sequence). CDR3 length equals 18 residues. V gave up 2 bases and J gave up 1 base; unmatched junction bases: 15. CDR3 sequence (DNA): TGCAGTGCTAGAACCACAGGGTACCAGCGGGAGATCCAAGAGACCCAGTACTTC. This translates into CSARTTGYQREIQETQYF.

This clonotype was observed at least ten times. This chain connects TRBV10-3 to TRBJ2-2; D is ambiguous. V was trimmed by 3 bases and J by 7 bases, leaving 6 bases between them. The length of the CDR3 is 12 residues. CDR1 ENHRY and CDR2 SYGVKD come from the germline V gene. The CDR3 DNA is TGTGCCATCAGTGAAAATTACGGGGAGCTGTTTTTT. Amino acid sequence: CAISENYGELFF.

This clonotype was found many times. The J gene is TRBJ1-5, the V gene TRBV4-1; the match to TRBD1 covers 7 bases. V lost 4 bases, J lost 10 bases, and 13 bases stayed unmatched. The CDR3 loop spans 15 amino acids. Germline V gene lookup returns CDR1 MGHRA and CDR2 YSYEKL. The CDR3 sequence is CASSRPGTASFPQHF. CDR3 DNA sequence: TGCGCCAGCAGCCGTCCCGGGACAGCCTCCTTCCCCCAGCATTTT.

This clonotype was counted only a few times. The CDR3, as DNA: TGTGCCAGCAGCTTAGTAGGGGGGAGTAGCAATCAGCCCCAGCATTTT. Translation: CASSLVGGSSNQPQHF. The V and J genes are TRBV11-2 and TRBJ1-5; weak D call: TRBD1 (6 bases). Trimming shortened V by 1 base and J by 0 bases, and 10 bases separated the two germline ends. CDR1 and CDR2 (germline): SGHAT, FQNNGV. The CDR3 loop spans 16 amino acids. Supplemented by reference TRBV11-2 and TRBJ1-5, the full variable domain reads EAGVAQSPRYKIIEKRQSVAFWCNPISGHATLYWYQQILGQGPKLLIQFQNNGVVDDSQLPKDRFSAERLKGVDSTLKIQPAKLEDSAVYLCASSLVGGSSNQPQHFGDGTRLSIL.

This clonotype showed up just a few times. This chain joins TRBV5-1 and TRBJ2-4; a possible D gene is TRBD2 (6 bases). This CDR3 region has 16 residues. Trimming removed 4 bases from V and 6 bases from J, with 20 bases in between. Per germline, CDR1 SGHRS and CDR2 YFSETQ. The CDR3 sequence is CASSLIGTPEVNIQYF. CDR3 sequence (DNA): TGCGCCAGCAGCCTCATAGGGACTCCAGAAGTAAACATTCAGTACTTC.

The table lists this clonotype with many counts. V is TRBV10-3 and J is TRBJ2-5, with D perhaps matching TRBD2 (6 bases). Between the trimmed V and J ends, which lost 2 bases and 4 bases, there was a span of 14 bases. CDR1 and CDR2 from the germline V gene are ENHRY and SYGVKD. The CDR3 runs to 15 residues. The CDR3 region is CAISEGLASGETQYF. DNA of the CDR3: TGTGCCATCAGTGAGGGTCTAGCGAGTGGAGAGACCCAGTACTTC.

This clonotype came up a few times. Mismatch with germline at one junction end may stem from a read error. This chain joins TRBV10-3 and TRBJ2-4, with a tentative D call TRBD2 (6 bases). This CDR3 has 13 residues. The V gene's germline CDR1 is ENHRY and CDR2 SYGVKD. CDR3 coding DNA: TGTGCCATCACCCCGGAGGGGTTAGGCATTAAGTACTTC. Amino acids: CAITPEGLGIKYF.

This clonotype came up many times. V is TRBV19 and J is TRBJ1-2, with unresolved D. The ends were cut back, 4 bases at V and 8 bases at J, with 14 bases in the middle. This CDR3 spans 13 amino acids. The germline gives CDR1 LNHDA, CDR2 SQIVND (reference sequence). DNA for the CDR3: TGTGCCAGTAGTAAAGGACCGAAGAGAGGCTACACCTTC. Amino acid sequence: CASSKGPKRGYTF.

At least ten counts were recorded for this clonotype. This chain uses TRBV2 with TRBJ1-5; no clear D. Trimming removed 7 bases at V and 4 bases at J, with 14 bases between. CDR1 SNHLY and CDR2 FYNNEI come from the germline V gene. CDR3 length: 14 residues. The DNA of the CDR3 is TGTGCCAGCAACCTTGGTGGGTATAATCAGCCCCAGCATTTT. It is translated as CASNLGGYNQPQHF.

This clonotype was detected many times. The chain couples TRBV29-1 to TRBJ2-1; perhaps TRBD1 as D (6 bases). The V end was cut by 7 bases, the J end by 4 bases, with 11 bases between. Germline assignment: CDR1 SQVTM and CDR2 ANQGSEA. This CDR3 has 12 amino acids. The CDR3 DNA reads TGCAGCGCCTTAGGGGGTTACAATGAGCAGTTCTTC. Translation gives CSALGGYNEQFF.

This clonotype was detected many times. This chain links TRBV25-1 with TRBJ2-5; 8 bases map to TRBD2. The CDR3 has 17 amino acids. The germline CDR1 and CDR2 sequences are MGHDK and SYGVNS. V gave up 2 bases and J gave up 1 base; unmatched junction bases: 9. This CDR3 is CASSEGWSGGLQETQYF. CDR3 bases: TGTGCCAGCAGTGAAGGTTGGAGCGGGGGACTCCAAGAGACCCAGTACTTC.

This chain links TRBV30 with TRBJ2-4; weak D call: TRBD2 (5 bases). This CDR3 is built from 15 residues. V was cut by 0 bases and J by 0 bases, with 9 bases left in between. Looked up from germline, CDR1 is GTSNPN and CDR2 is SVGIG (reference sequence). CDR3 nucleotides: TGTGCCTGGAGTGTAATCGGGATAGCCAAAAACATTCAGTACTTC. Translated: CAWSVIGIAKNIQYF. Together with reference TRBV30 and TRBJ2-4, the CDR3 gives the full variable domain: SQTIHQWPATLVQPVGSPLSLECTVEGTSNPNLYWYRQAAGRGLQLLFYSVGIGQISSEVPQNLSASRPQDRQFILSSKKLLLSDSGFYLCAWSVIGIAKNIQYFGAGTRLSVL.

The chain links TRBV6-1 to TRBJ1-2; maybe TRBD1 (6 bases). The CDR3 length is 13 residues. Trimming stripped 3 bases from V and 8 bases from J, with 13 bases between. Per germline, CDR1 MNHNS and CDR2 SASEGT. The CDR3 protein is CASSDRGPRGYTF. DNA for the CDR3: TGTGCCAGCAGTGACAGGGGCCCCAGGGGCTACACCTTC.

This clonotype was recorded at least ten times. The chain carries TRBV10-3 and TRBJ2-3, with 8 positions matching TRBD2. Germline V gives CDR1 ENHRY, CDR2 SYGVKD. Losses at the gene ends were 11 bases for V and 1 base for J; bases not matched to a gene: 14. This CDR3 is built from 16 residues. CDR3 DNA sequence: TGTGCCTATTCGGGGCGGGGACTAGATGGCACAGATACGCAGTATTTT. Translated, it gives CAYSGRGLDGTDTQYF.

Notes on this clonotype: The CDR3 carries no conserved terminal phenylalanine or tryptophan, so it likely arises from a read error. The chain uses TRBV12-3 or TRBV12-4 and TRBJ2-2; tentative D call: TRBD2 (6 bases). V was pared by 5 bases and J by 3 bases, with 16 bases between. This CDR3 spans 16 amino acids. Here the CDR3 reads CASSPRSSGDTGELFL. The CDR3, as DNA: TGTGCCAGCAGTCCACGGAGTAGCGGCGACACCGGGGAGCTGTTTCTT.

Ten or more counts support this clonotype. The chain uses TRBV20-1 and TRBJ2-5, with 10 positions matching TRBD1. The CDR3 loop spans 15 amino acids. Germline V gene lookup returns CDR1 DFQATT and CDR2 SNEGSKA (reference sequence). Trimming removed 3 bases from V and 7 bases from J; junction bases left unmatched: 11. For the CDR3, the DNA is TGCAGTGCTAGTGCGGGGACAGGGGAGTCTGGGACCCAGTACTTC. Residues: CSASAGTGESGTQYF.

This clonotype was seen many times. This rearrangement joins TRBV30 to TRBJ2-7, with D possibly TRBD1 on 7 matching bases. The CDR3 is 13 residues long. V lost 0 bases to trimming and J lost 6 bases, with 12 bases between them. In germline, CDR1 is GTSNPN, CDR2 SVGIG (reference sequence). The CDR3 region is CAWSVTRGVEQYF. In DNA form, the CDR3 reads TGTGCCTGGAGTGTAACCAGGGGGGTCGAGCAGTACTTC.

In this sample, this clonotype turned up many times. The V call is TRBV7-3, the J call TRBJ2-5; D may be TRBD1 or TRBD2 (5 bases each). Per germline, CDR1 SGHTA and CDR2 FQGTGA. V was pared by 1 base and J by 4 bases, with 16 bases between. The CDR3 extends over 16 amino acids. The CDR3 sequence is CASSLIGDRIGETQYF. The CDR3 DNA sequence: TGTGCCAGCAGCTTAATAGGGGACCGGATAGGAGAGACCCAGTACTTC.

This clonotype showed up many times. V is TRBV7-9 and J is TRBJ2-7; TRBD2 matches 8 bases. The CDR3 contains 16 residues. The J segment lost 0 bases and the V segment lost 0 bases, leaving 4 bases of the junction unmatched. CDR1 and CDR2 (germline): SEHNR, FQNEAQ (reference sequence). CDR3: CASSLAATSDSYEQYF. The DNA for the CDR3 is TGTGCCAGCAGCTTAGCAGCGACTAGCGACTCCTACGAGCAGTACTTC.